These 20 T cell receptor beta chains share one sample of origin, sequenced in a study of blood T cell repertoires in COVID-19 (dated by TCRdb to the early 2020s). Libraries were constructed by the immunoSEQ multiplex PCR assay. This immuneACCESS table, as held by TCRdb, lists in-frame sequences with V and J called but not all clones. Of the missing ones, under half trace to an unresolved V gene in checked studies; the others have no known cause. The sample table shows 130,000 to 150,000 clones, and around nine tenths are seen once. The top ten clones comprise roughly 8% of the sample. Source material: peripheral blood. The receptors were gathered from a woman in her forties or fifties with active or convalescent COVID-19.

This clone was found once. J is TRBJ1-2 and V is TRBV7-9, with D maybe TRBD1 (6 bases). The CDR3 has 15 residues. The germline V gene has CDR1 SEHNR and CDR2 FQNEAQ (reference sequence). The germline V and J ends were trimmed by 1 base and 1 base, with 10 bases remaining between them. This CDR3 is CASSLVLDSNYGYTF. The DNA of the CDR3 is TGTGCCAGCAGCTTAGTTTTGGACAGTAACTATGGCTACACCTTC.

V is TRBV27 and J is TRBJ1-2, with 8 bases aligning to TRBD1. Trimming removed 6 bases from V and 6 bases from J; junction bases left unmatched: 9. The germline gives CDR1 MNHEY, CDR2 SMNVEV (reference sequence). CDR3 length: 14 amino acids. The CDR3 sequence: CASRRDRDRHGYTF. The DNA of the CDR3 is TGTGCCAGCAGGCGCGACCGGGACAGGCATGGCTACACCTTC.

The chain carries TRBV28 and TRBJ2-3; no reliable D call. The CDR3 consists of 14 residues. Germline CDR1 MDHEN, CDR2 SYDVKM. V was pared by 2 bases and J by 2 bases, with 8 bases between. The CDR3, as DNA: TGTGCCAGCAGTTTACCGGGTTCCACAGATACGCAGTATTTT. Amino acid sequence: CASSLPGSTDTQYF. Variable domain in full (rest from reference TRBV28 and TRBJ2-3): DVKVTQSSRYLVKRTGEKVFLECVQDMDHENMFWYRQDPGLGLRLIYFSYDVKMKEKGDIPEGYSVSREKKERFSLILESASTNQTSMYLCASSLPGSTDTQYFGPGTRLTVL.

The chain employs TRBV4-3 and TRBJ2-2, with 8 bases fitting TRBD1. Losses at the gene ends were 1 base for V and 0 bases for J; bases not matched to a gene: 4. Germline CDR1 is LGHNA and CDR2 is YSLEER. The CDR3 has 17 amino acids. The CDR3, as DNA: TGCGCCAGCAGCCAAGCGACGACAGGGGCGAACACCGGGGAGCTGTTTTTT. This translates into CASSQATTGANTGELFF.

In this sample, this clone turned up a few times. V usage is TRBV6-6 and J usage is TRBJ1-1; 7 bases match TRBD1. Trimming at V came to 5 bases and at J to 0 bases, leaving 3 bases not matched to a gene. The CDR3 is 14 residues long. Germline-derived CDR1 and CDR2 are MNHNY and SVGAGI (reference sequence). The CDR3 sequence: CASSRDRMNTEAFF. For the CDR3, the DNA is TGTGCCAGCAGTAGGGACAGAATGAACACTGAAGCTTTCTTT.

The V and J genes are TRBV21-1 and TRBJ2-2; the D call in the table, TRBD1, was not verified against the DNA. TRBV21-1 is listed as a pseudogene. This CDR3 region has 17 residues. Written as DNA, the CDR3 is TGTGCCGGAGGGGGACAGGGTCCGAACTTATTCACCGGGGAGCTGTTTTTT. This gives the protein CAGGGQGPNLFTGELFF.

This clone was counted a single time. The rearrangement links TRBV19 to TRBJ2-1, with D maybe TRBD2 (6 bases). Trimming removed 6 bases from V and 7 bases from J, with 16 bases in between. Germline V lookup: CDR1 LNHDA, CDR2 SQIVND (reference sequence). The CDR3 sequence is 14 residues long. The CDR3 DNA reads as TGTGCCAGTAGCGGGCGAGCGGGCTTAAATGAGCAGTTCTTC. Translation: CASSGRAGLNEQFF.

CDR3 DNA: TGCGCCAGCAGCTTTCAGGGACTAGCGGGGGCCACCGGGGAGCTGTTTTTT. Amino acids: CASSFQGLAGATGELFF. The chain carries TRBV5-1 and TRBJ2-2; 14 nucleotides match TRBD2. The CDR3 is made up of 17 amino acids. Looked up from germline, CDR1 is SGHRS and CDR2 is YFSETQ. The trim removed 2 bases at V and 4 bases at J, leaving 4 bases unmatched. Full variable domain (rest looked up from reference TRBV5-1 and TRBJ2-2): KAGVTQTPRYLIKTRGQQVTLSCSPISGHRSVSWYQQTPGQGLQFLFEYFSETQRNKGNFPGRFSGRQFSNSRSEMNVSTLELGDSALYLCASSFQGLAGATGELFFGEGSRLTVL.

The CDR3 reads CASSQDLTGVTYEQYF. The CDR3 nucleotides read TGTGCCAGCAGCCAAGATCTTACGGGAGTAACCTACGAGCAGTACTTC. The V gene is TRBV3-1 (or the pseudogene TRBV3-2), the J gene TRBJ2-7, with D perhaps TRBD2 (6 bases). Germline V lookup: CDR1 LGHDT, CDR2 YNNKEL (reference sequence). Deletions cut 0 bases from V and 2 bases from J, with 14 bases between. The CDR3 has 16 residues.

This chain links TRBV7-6 with TRBJ1-1; D might be TRBD1 (6 bases). With 0 bases removed from V and 9 bases from J, the gap between germline ends came to 20 bases. The CDR3 has 16 residues. Germline lookup yields CDR1 SGHVS and CDR2 FNYEAQ. The CDR3 protein is CASSLARDRSDRKAFF. The CDR3 bases are TGTGCCAGCAGCTTAGCCAGAGACAGGAGCGATCGAAAAGCTTTCTTT.

The V gene is TRBV5-1, the J gene TRBJ1-4; tentative D call: TRBD1 (6 bases). The V end was cut by 0 bases, the J end by 8 bases, with 11 bases between. The germline V gene encodes CDR1 SGHRS and CDR2 YFSETQ. The CDR3 sequence is 14 residues long. Here the CDR3 reads CASSLVGGGEKLFF. In DNA, the CDR3 is TGCGCCAGCAGCTTGGTCGGGGGGGGCGAAAAACTGTTTTTT.

This chain uses TRBV7-6 with TRBJ2-2, with a weak D call TRBD1 (6 bases). The length of the CDR3 is 16 residues. Germline values: CDR1 SGHVS, CDR2 FNYEAQ. The V and J ends lost 2 bases and 4 bases respectively, with 14 bases between them. The CDR3 is CASSLTGGKGTGELFF. In nucleotides, the CDR3 is TGTGCCAGCAGCTTAACTGGGGGCAAGGGCACCGGGGAGCTGTTTTTT.

This chain links TRBV7-2 with TRBJ1-3, with D possibly matching TRBD1 (5 bases). Germline values: CDR1 SGHTA, CDR2 FQGNSA. The CDR3 spans 15 residues. Trimming removed 1 base at V and 2 bases at J, with 9 bases between. CDR3 sequence reads: CASSLGPGAGNTIYF. The CDR3 bases are TGTGCCAGCAGCTTAGGGCCGGGGGCTGGAAACACCATATATTTT.

The V and J genes are TRBV6-5 and TRBJ1-5; 8 bases align to TRBD1. Germline V CDR1 and CDR2: MNHEY, SVGAGI. Germline trimming cut 6 bases from V and 6 bases from J; bases unmatched to any gene: 4. The CDR3 sequence is 13 residues long. In DNA, the CDR3 is TGTGCCAGCAGACGGACAGGGCTTCAGCCCCAGCATTTT. Encoded protein: CASRRTGLQPQHF.

The chain uses TRBV7-9 and TRBJ1-4; D not resolved. Trimming left V 1 base short and J 6 bases short, with 12 bases between. The CDR3 sequence is 15 residues long. CDR1 is SEHNR, CDR2 FQNEAQ, per germline (reference sequence). The CDR3 DNA reads as TGTGCCAGCAGCTTAGATCCGGGATCGGATGAAAAACTGTTTTTT. This sequence encodes CASSLDPGSDEKLFF.

The chain uses TRBV28 and TRBJ2-7, with D unresolved. V was pared by 5 bases and J by 4 bases, with 9 bases between. The CDR3 is 12 amino acids. The germline V gene encodes CDR1 MDHEN and CDR2 SYDVKM. CDR3 sequence reads: CASSLLVYEQYF. The DNA for the CDR3 is TGTGCCAGCAGTCTACTCGTTTACGAGCAGTACTTC.

The chain has TRBV15 and TRBJ2-7; 8 nucleotides match TRBD1. CDR1 and CDR2 (germline): LNHNV, YYDKDF (reference sequence). V trimming: 1 base; J trimming: 1 base; junction bases outside the gene matches: 6. The CDR3 consists of 16 residues. Here the CDR3 DNA reads TGTGCCACCAGCAGAGGGACAGGGATAGGATCCTACGAGCAGTACTTC. As protein: CATSRGTGIGSYEQYF.

The chain is built from TRBV28 and TRBJ1-5; D gene uncertain. Trimming stripped 4 bases from V and 2 bases from J, with 12 bases between. The CDR3 is 15 residues long. From germline, CDR1 is MDHEN and CDR2 SYDVKM. CDR3 region: CASSSRSRGNQPQHF. The CDR3 DNA follows: TGTGCCAGCAGTTCCCGCTCCCGGGGCAATCAGCCCCAGCATTTT.

The chain carries TRBV6-1 and TRBJ2-1; D is perhaps TRBD2 (6 bases). V was trimmed by 2 bases and J by 8 bases, leaving 19 bases between them. The germline V gene has CDR1 MNHNS and CDR2 SASEGT. The CDR3 runs 16 residues. This chain's CDR3 is CASSESPSGVAHEQFF. The CDR3 nucleotides are TGTGCCAGCAGTGAAAGCCCATCGGGAGTCGCCCATGAGCAGTTCTTC.

Here the CDR3 DNA reads TGTGCCAGCTCACCATCAGGGATCAACTACGAGCAGTACTTC. This translates into CASSPSGINYEQYF. The rearrangement uses TRBV18 and TRBJ2-7; weak D call: TRBD1 (5 bases). The V end lost 2 bases, the J end lost 3 bases, and 11 bases lay between the germline ends. This CDR3 region has 14 residues. Germline assignment: CDR1 KGHSH and CDR2 LQKENI. The full variable domain, rest sourced from reference TRBV18 and TRBJ2-7, is NAGVMQNPRHLVRRRGQEARLRCSPMKGHSHVYWYRQLPEEGLKFMVYLQKENIIDESGMPKERFSAEFPKEGPSILRIQQVVRGDSAAYFCASSPSGINYEQYFGPGTRLTVT.